This T cell receptor beta chain was observed in a study of OX40 agonist ivuxolimab in advanced cancers. Study-level background: Dose-escalation subjects each had hepatocellular carcinoma, melanoma, renal cell or head and neck cancer.

At baseline, cycle 4 day 1, and cycle 7 day 1, blood was sampled. Assay used: immunoSEQ multiplex PCR; TCRdb lists only in-frame clones, some missing. This table has around 40,000 clones, 88% appearing once. The CDR3 is 13 amino acids. Per germline, CDR1 ENHRY and CDR2 SYGVKD. The TCR originated in an adult with an advanced solid tumor such as melanoma, head and neck, liver or kidney cancer. V and J are TRBV10-3 and TRBJ1-1, with a tentative D call TRBD1 (6 bases). Source: CD4+ or CD8+ T cells sorted from blood, taken in a trial of the OX40 agonist ivuxolimab. This CDR3 reads CATQARQDTEAFF. For the CDR3, the DNA is TGTGCGACCCAAGCGAGACAGGACACTGAAGCTTTCTTT.